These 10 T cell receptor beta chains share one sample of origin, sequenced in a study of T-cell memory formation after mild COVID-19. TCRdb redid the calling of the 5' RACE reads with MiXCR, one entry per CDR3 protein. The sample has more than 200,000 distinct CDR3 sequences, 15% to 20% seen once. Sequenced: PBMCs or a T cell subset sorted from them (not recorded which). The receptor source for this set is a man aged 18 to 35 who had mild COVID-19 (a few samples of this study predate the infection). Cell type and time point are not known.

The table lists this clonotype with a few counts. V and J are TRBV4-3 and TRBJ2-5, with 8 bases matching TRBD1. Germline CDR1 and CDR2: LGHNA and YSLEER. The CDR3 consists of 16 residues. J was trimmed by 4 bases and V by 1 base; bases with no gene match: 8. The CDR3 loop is CASSQGVTGVSETQYF. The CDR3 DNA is TGCGCCAGCAGCCAAGGTGTGACAGGGGTATCAGAGACCCAGTACTTC.

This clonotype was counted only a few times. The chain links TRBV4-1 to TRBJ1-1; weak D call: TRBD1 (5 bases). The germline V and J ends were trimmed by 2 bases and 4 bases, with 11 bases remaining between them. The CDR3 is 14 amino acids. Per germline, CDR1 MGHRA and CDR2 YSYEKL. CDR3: CASSQPTGGTEAFF. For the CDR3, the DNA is TGCGCCAGCAGCCAACCGACGGGGGGCACTGAAGCTTTCTTT.

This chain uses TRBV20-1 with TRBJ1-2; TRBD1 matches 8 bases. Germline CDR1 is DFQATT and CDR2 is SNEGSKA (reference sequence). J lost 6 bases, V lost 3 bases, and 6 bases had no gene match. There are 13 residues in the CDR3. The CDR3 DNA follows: TGCAGTGCTAGTAAGACAGGGGCGGATGGCTACACCTTC. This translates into CSASKTGADGYTF.

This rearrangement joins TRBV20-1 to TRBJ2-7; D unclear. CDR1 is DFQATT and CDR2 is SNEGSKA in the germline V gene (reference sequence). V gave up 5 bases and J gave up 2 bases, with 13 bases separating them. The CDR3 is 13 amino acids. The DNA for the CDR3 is TGCAGTGCTGGGGATTATGGGGCCTACGAGCAGTACGTC. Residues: CSAGDYGAYEQYV.

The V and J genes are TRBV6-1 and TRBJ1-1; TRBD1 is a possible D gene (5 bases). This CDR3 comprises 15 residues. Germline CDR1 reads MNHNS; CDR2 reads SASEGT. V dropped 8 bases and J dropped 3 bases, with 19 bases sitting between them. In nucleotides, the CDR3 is TGTGCCAGCCCTCCTCCGGGACGAGGGGACACTGAAGCTTTCTTT. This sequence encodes CASPPPGRGDTEAFF.

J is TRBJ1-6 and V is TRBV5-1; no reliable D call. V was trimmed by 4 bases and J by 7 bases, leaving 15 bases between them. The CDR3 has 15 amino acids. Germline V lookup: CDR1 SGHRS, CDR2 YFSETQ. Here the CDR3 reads CASSLFGPMNSPLHF. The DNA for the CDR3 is TGCGCCAGCAGCCTCTTTGGCCCGATGAATTCACCCCTCCACTTT. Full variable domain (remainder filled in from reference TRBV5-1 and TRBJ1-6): KAGVTQTPRYLIKTRGQQVTLSCSPISGHRSVSWYQQTPGQGLQFLFEYFSETQRNKGNFPGRFSGRQFSNSRSEMNVSTLELGDSALYLCASSLFGPMNSPLHFGNGTRLTVT.

CDR3 bases: TGTGCCAGCAGTTACTCCGTCCGGGACAGAGGCACAGATACGCAGTATTTT. Encoded protein: CASSYSVRDRGTDTQYF. V usage is TRBV6-2 or TRBV6-3 and J usage is TRBJ2-3; 7 positions match TRBD1. The germline CDR1 and CDR2 sequences are MNHEY and SVGEGT. The CDR3 has 17 residues. V gave up 0 bases and J gave up 1 base; unmatched junction bases: 7.

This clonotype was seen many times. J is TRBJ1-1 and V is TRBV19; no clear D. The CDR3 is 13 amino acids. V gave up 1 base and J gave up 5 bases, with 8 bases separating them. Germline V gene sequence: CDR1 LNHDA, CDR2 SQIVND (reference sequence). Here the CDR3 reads CASSIVGDTEAFF. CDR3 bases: TGTGCCAGTAGTATAGTCGGGGATACTGAAGCTTTCTTT.

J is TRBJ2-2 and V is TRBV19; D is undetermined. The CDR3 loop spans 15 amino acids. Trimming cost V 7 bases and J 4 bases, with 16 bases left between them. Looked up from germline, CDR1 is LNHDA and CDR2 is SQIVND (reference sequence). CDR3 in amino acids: CASTKRYGGTGELFF. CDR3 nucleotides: TGTGCCAGTACCAAGAGGTATGGTGGCACCGGGGAGCTGTTTTTT.

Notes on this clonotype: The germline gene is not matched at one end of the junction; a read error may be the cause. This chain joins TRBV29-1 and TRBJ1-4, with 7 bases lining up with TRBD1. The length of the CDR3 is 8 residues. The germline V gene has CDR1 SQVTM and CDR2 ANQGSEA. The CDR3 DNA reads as TGCAGCGTTGGAGGGGACAGCTTT. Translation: CSVGGDSF.